What follows describes a single T cell receptor (beta chain). This CDR3 contains 16 residues. CDR1 is MDHEN and CDR2 is SYDVKM in the germline V gene. V lost 7 bases and J lost 4; bases outside the gene matches: 8. This sample was taken from a study of shared clonotypes between healthy human individuals. Splitting of CD4+ cells produced CD45RA+ naive and CD45RA-negative memory subsets. Generated by immunoSEQ multiplex PCR, the TCRdb table keeps only in-frame clones and is missing some. The sample carries roughly 2,300,000 clones, 85% to 95% recorded once. The chain is built from TRBV28 and TRBJ2-2, with 11 bases aligning to TRBD2. This receptor was taken from a man aged 18 to 30 in good health. Some clones in this sample may be carry-over from other donors' samples. Material: naive CD4+ T cells from PBMCs. Stated subset: CD45RA+ positively selected. Here the CDR3 reads CASTQTSGSLTGELFF. DNA of the CDR3: TGTGCCAGCACCCAAACTAGCGGGAGTCTCACCGGGGAGCTGTTTTTT.